The 6 T cell receptor beta chains below come from one sample, sequenced in a study of cytomegalovirus exposure and HLA in healthy donors. Sequencing was performed with immunoSEQ multiplex PCR; in TCRdb, only in-frame clones are kept and a portion is missing. The repertoire has tens of thousands of clones, roughly 95% of them found once; the top ten carry 2.5% to 3.5%. Sample: PBMCs. Receptors were obtained from a woman aged 18 to 35 in good health and CMV-seropositive.

This clone appeared a single time. This chain joins TRBV19 and TRBJ1-3, with 11 bases lining up with TRBD1. This CDR3 comprises 15 residues. Germline assignment: CDR1 LNHDA and CDR2 SQIVND (reference sequence). J lost 8 bases, V lost 5 bases, and 8 bases had no gene match. This CDR3 is CASSDSGTGGYTIYF. The DNA of the CDR3 is TGTGCCAGTAGTGACTCCGGGACAGGGGGATACACCATATATTTT.

This chain joins TRBV19 and TRBJ2-7; D may be TRBD2 (6 bases). This CDR3 contains 14 residues. V lost 6 bases, J lost 7 bases, and 19 bases lay in between. The germline V gene encodes CDR1 LNHDA and CDR2 SQIVND (reference sequence). The CDR3 DNA is TGTGCCAGTAGCCCCGGGACGGGGACTTGGGAGCAGTACTTC. Translating gives CASSPGTGTWEQYF.

This clone was seen only once. V and J are TRBV30 and TRBJ1-4, with D unclear. The CDR3 extends over 12 amino acids. The V gene lost 3 bases and the J gene lost 5 bases, with 7 bases spanning the gap. Germline CDR1 reads GTSNPN; CDR2 reads SVGIG (reference sequence). CDR3 residues: CAWSLQNEKLFF. The CDR3 coding sequence is TGTGCCTGGAGCCTACAGAATGAAAAACTGTTTTTT.

The chain combines TRBV5-1 with TRBJ1-1; 10 bases match TRBD1. V was clipped by 4 bases and J by 7 bases; unmatched bases: 13. CDR3 length equals 16 residues. CDR1 and CDR2 (germline): SGHRS, YFSETQ. The CDR3 DNA reads TGCGCCAGCAGCCCAGGTAGGACGGGACAGGGGAATGAAGCTTTCTTT. Translating gives CASSPGRTGQGNEAFF.

The table lists this clone with a count of one. V usage is TRBV4-3 and J usage is TRBJ2-3; 8 nucleotides align to TRBD2. The CDR3 is 15 residues long. Trimming took 1 base from V and 6 from J; bases not matched to a gene: 6. The germline V gene encodes CDR1 LGHNA and CDR2 YSLEER. The CDR3 coding sequence is TGCGCCAGCAGCCAAGTCGGAATAGCGGGGGATACGCAGTATTTT. It translates to CASSQVGIAGDTQYF.

The chain recombines TRBV10-3 with TRBJ2-7; 7 bases fit TRBD1. Germline V gives CDR1 ENHRY, CDR2 SYGVKD. The CDR3 contains 14 residues. The junction had 3 bases not matched to a gene; V was cut back by 1 base and J by 3 bases. In DNA form, the CDR3 reads TGTGCCATCAGTGAGTACCGGACAGGCTACGAGCAGTACTTC. This translates into CAISEYRTGYEQYF.